This entry features one T cell receptor beta chain sequence. Its antigen is unknown. This sample was included in a study of memory CD4+ T cells and cytomegalovirus serostatus. Study observations and caveats: The CMV-associated TCR signature appears largely within the CD4+ memory repertoire. 67 of 164 known CMV-associated TCRbeta sequences appeared in CD4+ memory.

Single viable CD3+CD4+CD8-CD45RO+ cells were sorted as the memory CD4+ T cells. Serum IgG to CMV pp150, pp28, p38 and p52 defined serostatus. Assay: immunoSEQ multiplex PCR; the TCRdb copy retains only in-frame clones and omits some. The table records some 64,000 clones, roughly four fifths of them present only once. The length of the CDR3 is 16 residues. Germline CDR1 is SGHTA and CDR2 is FQGTGA. The V and J ends lost 0 bases and 2 bases, in that order; junction bases with no gene match: 1. This TCR was recovered from an adult in good health and CMV-seronegative. The sample comprised memory CD4+ T cells from blood. The V gene is TRBV7-3, the J gene TRBJ2-1; 10 nucleotides align to TRBD2. CDR3 in amino acids: CASSLTSGGAYNEQFF. In DNA form, the CDR3 reads TGTGCCAGCAGCTTAACGAGCGGGGGGGCCTACAATGAGCAGTTCTTC.